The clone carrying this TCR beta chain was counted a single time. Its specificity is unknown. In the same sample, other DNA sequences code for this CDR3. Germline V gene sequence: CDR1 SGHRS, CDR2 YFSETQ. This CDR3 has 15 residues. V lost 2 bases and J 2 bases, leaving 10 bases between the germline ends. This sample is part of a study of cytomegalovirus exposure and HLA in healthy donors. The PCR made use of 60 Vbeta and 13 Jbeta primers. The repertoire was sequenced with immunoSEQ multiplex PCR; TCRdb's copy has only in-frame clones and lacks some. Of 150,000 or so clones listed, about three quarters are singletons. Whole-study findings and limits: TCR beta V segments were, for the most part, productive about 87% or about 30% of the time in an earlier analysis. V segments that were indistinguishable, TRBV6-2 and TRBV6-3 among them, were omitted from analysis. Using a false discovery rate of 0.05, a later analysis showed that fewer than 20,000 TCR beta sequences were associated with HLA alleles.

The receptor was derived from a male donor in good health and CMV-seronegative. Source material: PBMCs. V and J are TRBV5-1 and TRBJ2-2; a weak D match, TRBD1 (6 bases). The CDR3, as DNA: TGCGCCAGCAGCTTAAGACAGGCCAACACCGGGGAGCTGTTTTTT. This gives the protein CASSLRQANTGELFF.